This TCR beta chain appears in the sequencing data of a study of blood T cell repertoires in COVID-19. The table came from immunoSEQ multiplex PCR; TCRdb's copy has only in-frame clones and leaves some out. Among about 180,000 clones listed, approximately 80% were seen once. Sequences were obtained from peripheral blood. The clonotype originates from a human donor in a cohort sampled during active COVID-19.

The CDR3 DNA is TGTGCCAGCTCCCCCCGGGACAGTATACCTTACGAGCAGTACTTC. It is translated as CASSPRDSIPYEQYF. V gene TRBV18 combines with J gene TRBJ2-7; 7 bases map to TRBD1. V was clipped by 6 bases and J by 4 bases; unmatched bases: 12. The length of the CDR3 is 15 residues. CDR1 is KGHSH, CDR2 LQKENI, per germline. The complete variable domain, with remaining parts taken from reference TRBV18 and TRBJ2-7, reads NAGVMQNPRHLVRRRGQEARLRCSPMKGHSHVYWYRQLPEEGLKFMVYLQKENIIDESGMPKERFSAEFPKEGPSILRIQQVVRGDSAAYFCASSPRDSIPYEQYFGPGTRLTVT.